The following is a T cell receptor (beta chain) sequence with its context. Antigen specificity is unknown. The V segment lost 1 base and the J segment 3 bases; nucleotides outside the gene matches: 4. There are 16 residues in the CDR3. Germline CDR1 is LGHNT and CDR2 is FRNRAP. A multiplex PCR was run with 60 Vbeta primers and 13 Jbeta primers. Sequencing used immunoSEQ multiplex PCR; TCRdb keeps in-frame clones, though not all of them. The profile shows approximately 280,000 clones, 70% to 90% of them singletons. The data were obtained in a study of cytomegalovirus exposure and HLA in healthy donors. Overall study results and limits: A list of 150 to 200 TCR beta chains associated with cytomegalovirus was given.

The TCR comes from a man aged 40-50 years in good health and CMV-seropositive. The source material was PBMCs. This rearrangement joins TRBV12-5 to TRBJ2-1, with TRBD1 matching over 9 bases. The CDR3 reads CASGLEGTGLYNEQFF. Written as DNA, the CDR3 is TGTGCTAGTGGTTTGGAAGGGACAGGGCTCTACAATGAGCAGTTCTTC.